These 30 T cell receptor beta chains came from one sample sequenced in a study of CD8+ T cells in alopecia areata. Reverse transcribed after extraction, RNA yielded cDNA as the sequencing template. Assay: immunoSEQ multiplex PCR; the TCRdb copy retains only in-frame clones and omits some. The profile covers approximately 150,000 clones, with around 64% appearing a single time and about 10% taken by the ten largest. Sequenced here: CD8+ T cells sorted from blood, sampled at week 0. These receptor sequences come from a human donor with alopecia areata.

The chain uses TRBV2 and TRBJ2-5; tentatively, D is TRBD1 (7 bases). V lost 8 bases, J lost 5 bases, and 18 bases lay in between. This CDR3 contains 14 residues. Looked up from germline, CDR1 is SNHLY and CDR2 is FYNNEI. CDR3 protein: CASFEGAGLETQYF. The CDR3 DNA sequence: TGTGCCAGCTTCGAGGGGGCGGGGCTGGAGACCCAGTACTTC.

The DNA for the CDR3 is TGCGCCAGCAGCTTGAGCTCCTACGAGCAGTACTTC. Translated: CASSLSSYEQYF. J is TRBJ2-7 and V is TRBV5-1; D call uncertain. V was shortened by 1 base and J by 0 bases, with 2 bases between the two germline ends. Germline values: CDR1 SGHRS, CDR2 YFSETQ. This CDR3 has 12 residues.

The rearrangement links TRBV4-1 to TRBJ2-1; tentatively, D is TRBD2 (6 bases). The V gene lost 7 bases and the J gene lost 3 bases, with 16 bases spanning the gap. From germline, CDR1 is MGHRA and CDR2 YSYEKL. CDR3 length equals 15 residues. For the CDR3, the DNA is TGCGCCAGCACCCCGGGACTCCAGGTCTACAATGAGCAGTTCTTC. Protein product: CASTPGLQVYNEQFF.

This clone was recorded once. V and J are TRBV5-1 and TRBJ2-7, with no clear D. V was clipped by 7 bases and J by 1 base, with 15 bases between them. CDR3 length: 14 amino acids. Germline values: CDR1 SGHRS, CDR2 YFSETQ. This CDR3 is CASAGPKESYEQYF. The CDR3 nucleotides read TGCGCCAGCGCAGGCCCCAAGGAATCCTACGAGCAGTACTTC. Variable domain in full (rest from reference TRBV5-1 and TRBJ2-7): KAGVTQTPRYLIKTRGQQVTLSCSPISGHRSVSWYQQTPGQGLQFLFEYFSETQRNKGNFPGRFSGRQFSNSRSEMNVSTLELGDSALYLCASAGPKESYEQYFGPGTRLTVT.

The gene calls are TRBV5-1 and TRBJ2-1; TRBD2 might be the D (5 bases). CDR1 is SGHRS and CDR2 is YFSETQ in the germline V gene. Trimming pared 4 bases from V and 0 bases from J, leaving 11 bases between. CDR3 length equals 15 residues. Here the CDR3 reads CASSGTSGSYNEQFF. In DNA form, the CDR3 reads TGCGCCAGCAGCGGTACTAGTGGCTCCTACAATGAGCAGTTCTTC.

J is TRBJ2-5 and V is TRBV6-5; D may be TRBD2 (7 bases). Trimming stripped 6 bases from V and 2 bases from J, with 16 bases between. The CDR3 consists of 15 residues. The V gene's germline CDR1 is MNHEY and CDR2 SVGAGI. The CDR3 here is CASREGGGLQETQYF. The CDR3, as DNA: TGTGCCAGCAGGGAGGGGGGGGGCCTTCAAGAGACCCAGTACTTC.

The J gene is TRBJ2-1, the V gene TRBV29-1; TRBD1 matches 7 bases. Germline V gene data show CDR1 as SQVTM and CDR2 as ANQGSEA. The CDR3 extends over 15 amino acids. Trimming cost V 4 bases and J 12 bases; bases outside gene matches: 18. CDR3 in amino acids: CSVGQTGPTRRGQFF. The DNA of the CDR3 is TGCAGCGTTGGGCAGACAGGGCCCACTCGAAGGGGGCAGTTCTTC.

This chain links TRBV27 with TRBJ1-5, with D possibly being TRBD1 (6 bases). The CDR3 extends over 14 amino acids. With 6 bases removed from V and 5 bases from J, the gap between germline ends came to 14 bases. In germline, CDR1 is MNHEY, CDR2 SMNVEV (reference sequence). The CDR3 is CASSPGGAYQPQHF. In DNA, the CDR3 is TGTGCCAGCAGCCCCGGGGGGGCCTATCAGCCCCAGCATTTT.

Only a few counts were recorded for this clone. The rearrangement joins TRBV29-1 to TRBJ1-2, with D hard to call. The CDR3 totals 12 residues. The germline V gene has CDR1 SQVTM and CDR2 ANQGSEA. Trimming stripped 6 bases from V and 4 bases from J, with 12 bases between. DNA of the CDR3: TGCAGCGTGAGTCTTCCGAGCTATGGCTACACCTTC. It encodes CSVSLPSYGYTF.

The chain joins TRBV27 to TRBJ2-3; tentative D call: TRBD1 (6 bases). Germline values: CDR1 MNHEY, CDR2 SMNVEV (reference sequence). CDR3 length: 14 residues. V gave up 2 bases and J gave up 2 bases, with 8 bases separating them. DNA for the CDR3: TGTGCCAGCAGTTTAAGACAGGTCACAGATACGCAGTATTTT. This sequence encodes CASSLRQVTDTQYF.

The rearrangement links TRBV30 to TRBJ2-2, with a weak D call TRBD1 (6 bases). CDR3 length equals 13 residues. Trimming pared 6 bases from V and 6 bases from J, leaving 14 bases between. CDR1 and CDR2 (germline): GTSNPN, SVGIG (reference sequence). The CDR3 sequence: CACKQGYAGELFF. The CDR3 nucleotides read TGTGCCTGTAAGCAGGGGTATGCCGGGGAGCTGTTTTTT.

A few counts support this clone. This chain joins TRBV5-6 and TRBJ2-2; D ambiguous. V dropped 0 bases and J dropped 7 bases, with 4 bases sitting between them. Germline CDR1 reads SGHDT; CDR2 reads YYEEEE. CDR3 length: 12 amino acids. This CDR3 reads CASSLANGELFF. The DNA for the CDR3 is TGTGCCAGCAGCTTGGCGAACGGGGAGCTGTTTTTT.

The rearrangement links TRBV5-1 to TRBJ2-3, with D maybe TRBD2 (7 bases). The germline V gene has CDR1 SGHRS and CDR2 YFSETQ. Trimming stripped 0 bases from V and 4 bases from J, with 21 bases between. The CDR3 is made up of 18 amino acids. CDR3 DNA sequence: TGCGCCAGCAGCTTGGCCTTTTATCTGGGGGGGGGCCCAGATACGCAGTATTTT. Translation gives CASSLAFYLGGGPDTQYF.

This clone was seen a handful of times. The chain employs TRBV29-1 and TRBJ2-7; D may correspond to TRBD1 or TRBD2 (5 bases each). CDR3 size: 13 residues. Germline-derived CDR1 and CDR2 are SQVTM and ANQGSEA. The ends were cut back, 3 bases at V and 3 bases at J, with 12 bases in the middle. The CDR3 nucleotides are TGCAGCGTTGATAGGGGAGAAGGCTACGAGCAGTACTTC. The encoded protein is CSVDRGEGYEQYF.

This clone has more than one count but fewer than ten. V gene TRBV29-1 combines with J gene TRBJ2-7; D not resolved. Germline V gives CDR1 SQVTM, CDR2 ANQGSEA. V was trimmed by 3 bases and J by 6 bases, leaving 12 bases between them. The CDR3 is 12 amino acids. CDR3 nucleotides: TGCAGCGTTGAGGTCTTCGGTATCGAGCAGTACTTC. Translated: CSVEVFGIEQYF.

This CDR3 reads CATSRRRQGGETQYF. CDR3 sequence (DNA): TGTGCCACCAGCAGACGTCGACAGGGGGGAGAGACCCAGTACTTC. V is TRBV15 and J is TRBJ2-5; 9 bases agree with TRBD1. The CDR3 has 15 residues. Germline CDR1 is LNHNV and CDR2 is YYDKDF (reference sequence). The ends lost 2 bases at V and 4 bases at J; junction bases unmatched: 5.

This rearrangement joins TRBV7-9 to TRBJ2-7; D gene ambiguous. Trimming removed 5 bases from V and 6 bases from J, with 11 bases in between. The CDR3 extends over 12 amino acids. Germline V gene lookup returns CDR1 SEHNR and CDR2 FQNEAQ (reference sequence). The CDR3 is CASSVAELEQYF. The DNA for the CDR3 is TGTGCCAGCAGCGTCGCGGAGCTCGAGCAGTACTTC. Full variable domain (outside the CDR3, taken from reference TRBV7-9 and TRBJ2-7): DTGVSQNPRHKITKRGQNVTFRCDPISEHNRLYWYRQTLGQGPEFLTYFQNEAQLEKSRLLSDRFSAERPKGSFSTLEIQRTEQGDSAMYLCASSVAELEQYFGPGTRLTVT.

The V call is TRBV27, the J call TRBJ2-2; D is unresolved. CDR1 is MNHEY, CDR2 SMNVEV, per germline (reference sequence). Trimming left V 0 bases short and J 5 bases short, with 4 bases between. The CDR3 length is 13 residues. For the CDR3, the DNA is TGTGCCAGCAGTTTATCCCAGACCGGGGAGCTGTTTTTT. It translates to CASSLSQTGELFF.

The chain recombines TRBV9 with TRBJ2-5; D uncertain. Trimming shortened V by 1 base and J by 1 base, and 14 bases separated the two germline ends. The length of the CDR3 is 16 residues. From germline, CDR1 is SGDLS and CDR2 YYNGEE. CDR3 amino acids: CASSVTSQAAQETQYF. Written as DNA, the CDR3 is TGTGCCAGCAGCGTAACCTCCCAGGCCGCCCAAGAGACCCAGTACTTC.

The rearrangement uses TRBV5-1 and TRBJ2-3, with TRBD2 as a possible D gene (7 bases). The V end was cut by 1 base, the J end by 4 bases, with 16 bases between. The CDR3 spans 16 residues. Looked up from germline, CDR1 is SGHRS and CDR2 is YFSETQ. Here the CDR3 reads CASSLLRGRGADTQYF. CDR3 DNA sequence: TGCGCCAGCAGCTTGTTGCGGGGGCGTGGCGCAGATACGCAGTATTTT.

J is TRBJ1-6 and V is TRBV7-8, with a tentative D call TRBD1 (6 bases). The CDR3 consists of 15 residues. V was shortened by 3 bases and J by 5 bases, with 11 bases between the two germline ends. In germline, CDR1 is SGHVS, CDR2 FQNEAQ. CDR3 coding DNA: TGTGCCAGCAGCTTCCGGGACACAGATAATTCACCCCTCCACTTT. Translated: CASSFRDTDNSPLHF. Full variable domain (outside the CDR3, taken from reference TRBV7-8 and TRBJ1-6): GAGVSQSPRYKVAKRGQDVALRCDPISGHVSLFWYQQALGQGPEFLTYFQNEAQLDKSGLPSDRFFAERPEGSVSTLKIQRTQQEDSAVYLCASSFRDTDNSPLHFGNGTRLTVT.

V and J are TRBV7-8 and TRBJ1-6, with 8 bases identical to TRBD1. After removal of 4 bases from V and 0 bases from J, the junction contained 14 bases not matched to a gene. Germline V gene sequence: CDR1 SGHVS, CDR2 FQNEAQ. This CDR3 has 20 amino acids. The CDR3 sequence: CASSSRWTGPPSSYNSPLHF. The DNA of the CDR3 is TGTGCCAGCAGCTCCAGATGGACAGGGCCCCCGAGCTCCTATAATTCACCCCTCCACTTT.

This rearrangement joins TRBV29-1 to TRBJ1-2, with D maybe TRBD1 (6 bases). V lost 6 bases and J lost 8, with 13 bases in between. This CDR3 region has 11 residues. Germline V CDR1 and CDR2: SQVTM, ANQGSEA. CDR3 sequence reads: CSVGHREGYTF. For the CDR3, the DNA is TGCAGCGTGGGTCACAGGGAAGGCTACACCTTC.

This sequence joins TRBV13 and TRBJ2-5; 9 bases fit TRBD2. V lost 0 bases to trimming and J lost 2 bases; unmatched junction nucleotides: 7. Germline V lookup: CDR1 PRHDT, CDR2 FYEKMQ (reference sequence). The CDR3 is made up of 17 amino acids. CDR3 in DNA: TGTGCCAGCAGCTTAGGTGCTAGCGGGGCGCCTCAAGAGACCCAGTACTTC. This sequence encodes CASSLGASGAPQETQYF. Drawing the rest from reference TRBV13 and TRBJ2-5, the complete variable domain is AAGVIQSPRHLIKEKRETATLKCYPIPRHDTVYWYQQGPGQDPQFLISFYEKMQSDKGSIPDRFSAQQFSDYHSELNMSSLELGDSALYFCASSLGASGAPQETQYFGPGTRLLVL.

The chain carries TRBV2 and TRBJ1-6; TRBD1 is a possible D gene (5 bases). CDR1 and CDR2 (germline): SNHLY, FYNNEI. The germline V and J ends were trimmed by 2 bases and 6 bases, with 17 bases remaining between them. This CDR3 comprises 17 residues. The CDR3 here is CASSERAGSAFNSPLHF. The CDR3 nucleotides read TGTGCCAGCAGTGAAAGAGCAGGGTCGGCCTTTAATTCACCCCTCCACTTT.

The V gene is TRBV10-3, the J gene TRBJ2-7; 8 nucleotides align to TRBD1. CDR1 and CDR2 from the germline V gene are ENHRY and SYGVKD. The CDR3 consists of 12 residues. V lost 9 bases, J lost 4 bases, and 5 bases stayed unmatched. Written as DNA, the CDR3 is TGTGCCATTGGGACAGGCGAATACGAGCAGTACTTC. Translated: CAIGTGEYEQYF.

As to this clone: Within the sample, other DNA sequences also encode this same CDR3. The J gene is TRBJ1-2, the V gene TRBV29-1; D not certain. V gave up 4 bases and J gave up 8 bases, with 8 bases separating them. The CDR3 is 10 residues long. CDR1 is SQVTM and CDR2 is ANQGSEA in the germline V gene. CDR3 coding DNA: TGCAGCGTTGTGGGCGACGGCTACACCTTC. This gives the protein CSVVGDGYTF.

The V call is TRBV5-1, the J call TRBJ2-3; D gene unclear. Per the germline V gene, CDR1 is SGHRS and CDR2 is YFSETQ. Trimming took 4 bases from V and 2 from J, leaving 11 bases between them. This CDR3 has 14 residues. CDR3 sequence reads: CASSRRSLTDTQYF. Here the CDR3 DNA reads TGCGCCAGCAGCCGAAGGTCCCTCACAGATACGCAGTATTTT.

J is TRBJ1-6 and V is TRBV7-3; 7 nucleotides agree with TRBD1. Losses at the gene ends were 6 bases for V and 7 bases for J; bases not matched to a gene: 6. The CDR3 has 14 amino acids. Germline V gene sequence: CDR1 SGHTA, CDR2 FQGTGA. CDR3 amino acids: CASSWDRDNSPLHF. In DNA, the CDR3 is TGTGCCAGCAGTTGGGACAGAGACAATTCACCCCTCCACTTT.

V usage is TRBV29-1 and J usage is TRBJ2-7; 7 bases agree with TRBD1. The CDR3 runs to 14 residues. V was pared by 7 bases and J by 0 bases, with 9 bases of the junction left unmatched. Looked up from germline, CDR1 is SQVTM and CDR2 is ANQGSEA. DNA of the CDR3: TGCAGCGCCTCGGGACAGATAAGCTCCTACGAGCAGTACTTC. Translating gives CSASGQISSYEQYF.